These T cell receptor beta chains were read from a single sample in a study of cytomegalovirus exposure and HLA in healthy donors. This table comes from immunoSEQ multiplex PCR, and its TCRdb copy is limited to in-frame clones, with some not included. The sample holds more than 85,000 clones; roughly 71% are singletons and the top ten take 5.4%. The sequenced material came from PBMCs. These receptor sequences come from a woman in her 70s in good health and CMV-seropositive. CDR3s include the opening cysteine and the closing phenylalanine or tryptophan. A D gene is named only where the DNA matches it firmly. Size tells how often a clone was seen (once, few, many) or the class of an expanded clone, and some rows leave it out.

NA	NA	TRBJ2-5	TRBV29-1	CSVEDLQGETQYF	TGCAGCGTTGAAGATCTGCAGGGTGAGACCCAGTACTTC
TRBD1	NA	TRBJ1-2	TRBV7-2	CASRSTGENYGYTF	TGTGCCAGCAGGTCAACAGGGGAGAACTATGGCTACACCTTC
NA	few	TRBJ1-2	TRBV18	CASSLGQIGTNYGYTF	TGTGCCAGCTCACTCGGACAGATCGGAACTAACTATGGCTACACCTTC
NA	NA	TRBJ1-4	TRBV5-1	CASSPGSRNEKLFF	TGCGCCAGCAGCCCAGGGTCGAGAAATGAAAAACTGTTTTTT
TRBD2	NA	TRBJ2-5	TRBV6-5	CASSYLGLASETQYF	TGTGCCAGCAGCTACCTGGGACTAGCATCGGAGACCCAGTACTTC
TRBD2	few	TRBJ2-5	TRBV27	CASSSASGGRKETQYF	TGTGCCAGCAGTTCTGCTAGCGGGGGGCGAAAGGAGACCCAGTACTTC
NA	NA	TRBJ1-4	TRBV10-3	CAISDGRPNEKLFF	TGTGCCATCAGTGATGGGCGCCCTAATGAAAAACTGTTTTTT
NA	few	TRBJ1-6	TRBV7-9	CASSLAGARDINNSPLHF	TGTGCCAGCAGCTTAGCTGGGGCGAGGGACATAAATAATTCACCCCTCCACTTT
TRBD2	NA	TRBJ2-1	TRBV10-3	CATSNSGGGFREQFF	TGTGCCACCTCTAATAGCGGGGGGGGATTTAGAGAGCAGTTCTTC
NA	few	TRBJ1-1	TRBV5-6	CASSDGGILFPEAFF	TGTGCCAGCAGCGACGGGGGTATTTTGTTCCCTGAAGCTTTCTTT
NA	once	TRBJ1-1	TRBV5-4	CASSLGGVNTEAFF	TGTGCCAGCAGCTTGGGGGGGGTGAACACTGAAGCTTTCTTT
TRBD1	NA	TRBJ1-1	TRBV18	CASSPGTGTTEAFF	TGTGCCAGCTCGCCCGGGACAGGGACCACTGAAGCTTTCTTT
NA	NA	TRBJ1-2	TRBV18	CASSPAGITANYGYTF	TGTGCCAGCTCACCAGCAGGGATTACGGCTAACTATGGCTACACCTTC
TRBD2	once	TRBJ2-3	TRBV19	CASSTGTSGPTDTQYF	TGTGCCAGTAGTACCGGGACTAGCGGCCCCACAGATACGCAGTATTTT
TRBD1	NA	TRBJ1-5	TRBV7-2	CASSLGSTGTVNQPQHF	TGTGCCAGCAGCTTAGGAAGTACCGGGACAGTCAATCAGCCCCAGCATTTT
TRBD1	NA	TRBJ1-6	TRBV9	CASSVAGGDRRNSPLHF	TGTGCCAGCAGCGTAGCTGGAGGGGACAGGCGCAATTCACCCCTCCACTTT
TRBD1	NA	TRBJ1-2	TRBV7-2	CASSFGTGGINYGYTF	TGTGCCAGCAGCTTCGGGACAGGGGGCATTAACTATGGCTACACCTTC
NA	NA	TRBJ2-5	TRBV5-1	CASSLPRDTDLETQYF	TGCGCCAGCAGCTTGCCCCGGGACACTGACCTAGAGACCCAGTACTTC
NA	NA	TRBJ1-3	TRBV9	CASSSRDSSSGNTIYF	TGTGCCAGCAGCTCCCGGGACTCGAGCTCTGGAAACACCATATATTTT
TRBD1	NA	TRBJ1-1	TRBV2	CASTTQGANTEAFF	TGTGCCAGTACGACGCAGGGGGCGAACACTGAAGCTTTCTTT
TRBD1	NA	TRBJ2-5	TRBV5-8	CASSLGEGQGLLETQYF	TGTGCCAGCAGCTTGGGAGAAGGACAGGGCTTATTGGAGACCCAGTACTTC
NA	NA	TRBJ1-1	TRBV6-5	CASSYSTGEAFF	TGTGCCAGCAGTTACTCAACAGGTGAAGCTTTCTTT
NA	few	TRBJ2-7	TRBV2	CASSAGSVSSYEQYF	TGTGCCAGCAGTGCAGGCTCTGTAAGCTCCTACGAGCAGTACTTC
TRBD1	NA	TRBJ1-5	TRBV23-1	CASSQRTGDQPQHF	TGCGCCAGCAGTCAACGGACAGGAGATCAGCCCCAGCATTTT
TRBD2	NA	TRBJ2-1	TRBV4-1	CASSQDLTSGGLRNEQFF	TGCGCCAGCAGCCAAGATCTGACTAGCGGGGGACTTAGGAATGAGCAGTTCTTC
TRBD2	few	TRBJ2-7	TRBV10-3	CATSLAGGPREQYF	TGTGCCACCTCACTAGCGGGGGGGCCCAGGGAGCAGTACTTC
NA	NA	TRBJ1-6	TRBV6-5	CASQAGTNNSPLHF	TGTGCCAGCCAGGCAGGGACAAATAATTCACCCCTCCACTTT
NA	NA	TRBJ1-3	TRBV11-2	CASSFTLANSGNTIYF	TGTGCCAGCAGCTTCACCTTGGCAAACTCTGGAAACACCATATATTTT
NA	NA	TRBJ2-5	TRBV7-8	CASSFTVETQYF	TGTGCCAGCAGCTTTACAGTAGAGACCCAGTACTTC
TRBD2	few	TRBJ2-7	TRBV29-1	CSVGGGTYEQYF	TGCAGCGTTGGGGGGGGTACCTACGAGCAGTACTTC
NA	once	TRBJ2-2	TRBV7-2	CASSKTAHYLNAGELFF	TGTGCCAGCAGCAAGACAGCCCACTACCTTAACGCCGGGGAGCTGTTTTTT
TRBD2	few	TRBJ2-3	TRBV6-1	CASSEALRGGWDTQYF	TGTGCCAGCAGTGAAGCGCTTCGGGGAGGGTGGGATACGCAGTATTTT
TRBD1	NA	TRBJ1-1	TRBV6-6	CASIPIQAGGTEAFF	TGTGCCAGCATTCCCATCCAGGCAGGGGGCACTGAAGCTTTCTTT
TRBD1	NA	TRBJ2-7	TRBV6-6	CASSYPGGAVTYEQYF	TGTGCCAGCAGTTACCCAGGGGGCGCGGTAACCTACGAGCAGTACTTC
TRBD2	few	TRBJ2-1	TRBV7-2	CASTLSGVSYNEQFF	TGTGCCAGCACCCTTAGCGGGGTATCCTACAATGAGCAGTTCTTC
TRBD1	NA	TRBJ1-1	TRBV25-1	CASRETGDTEAFF	TGTGCCAGCAGAGAAACAGGGGACACTGAAGCTTTCTTT
TRBD1	few	TRBJ1-2	TRBV5-4	CASSLAGQGNSNYGYTF	TGTGCCAGCAGCTTGGCGGGACAGGGTAACTCTAACTATGGCTACACCTTC
TRBD2	NA	TRBJ2-6	TRBV5-1	CASSLAGGARAGANVLTF	TGCGCCAGCAGCTTGGCGGGGGGGGCGCGGGCTGGGGCCAACGTCCTGACTTTC
TRBD1	NA	TRBJ1-4	TRBV19	CASSKGGIYEKLFF	TGTGCCAGTAGTAAAGGGGGCATCTATGAAAAACTGTTTTTT
NA	NA	TRBJ2-4	TRBV11-2	CASSLAGGGNIQYF	TGTGCCAGCAGCTTAGCAGGGGGAGGAAACATTCAGTACTTC
NA	NA	TRBJ1-5	TRBV10-3	CAITQGSANQPQHF	TGTGCCATCACCCAGGGGTCCGCCAATCAGCCCCAGCATTTT
TRBD1	NA	TRBJ2-7	TRBV5-4	CASSSGQGYEQYF	TGTGCCAGCAGCTCGGGACAGGGCTACGAGCAGTACTTC
TRBD1	NA	TRBJ1-1	TRBV6-6	CVGRTGNTEAFF	TGTGTCGGAAGGACAGGGAACACTGAAGCTTTCTTT
TRBD1	NA	TRBJ1-2	TRBV5-4	CASSLGAGTANYGYTF	TGTGCCAGCAGCTTAGGGGCGGGGACAGCTAACTATGGCTACACCTTC
TRBD1	NA	TRBJ1-1	TRBV7-2	CATSGQGMTEAFF	TGTGCCACCTCGGGACAGGGAATGACTGAAGCTTTCTTT
NA	NA	TRBJ2-4	TRBV13	CASSFGQKNIQYF	TGTGCCAGCAGCTTCGGACAGAAAAACATTCAGTACTTC